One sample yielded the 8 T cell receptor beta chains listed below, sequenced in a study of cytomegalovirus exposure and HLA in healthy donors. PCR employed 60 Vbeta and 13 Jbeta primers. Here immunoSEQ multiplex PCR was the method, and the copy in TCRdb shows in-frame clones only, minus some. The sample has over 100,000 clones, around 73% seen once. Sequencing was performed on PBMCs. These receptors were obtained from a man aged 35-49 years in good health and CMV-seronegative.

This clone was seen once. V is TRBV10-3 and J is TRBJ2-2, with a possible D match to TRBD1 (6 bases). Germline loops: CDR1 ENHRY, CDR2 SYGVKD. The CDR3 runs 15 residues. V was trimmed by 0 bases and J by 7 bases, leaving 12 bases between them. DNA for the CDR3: TGTGCCATCAGTGAGTCAACAGTCAGGGGCGGGGAGCTGTTTTTT. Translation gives CAISESTVRGGELFF.

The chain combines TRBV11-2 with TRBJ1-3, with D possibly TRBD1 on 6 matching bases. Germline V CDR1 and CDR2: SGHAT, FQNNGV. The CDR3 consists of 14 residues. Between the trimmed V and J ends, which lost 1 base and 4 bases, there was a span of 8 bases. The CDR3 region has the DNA TGTGCCAGCAGCTTAGCAGGGGTCGGAAACACCATATATTTT. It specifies CASSLAGVGNTIYF.

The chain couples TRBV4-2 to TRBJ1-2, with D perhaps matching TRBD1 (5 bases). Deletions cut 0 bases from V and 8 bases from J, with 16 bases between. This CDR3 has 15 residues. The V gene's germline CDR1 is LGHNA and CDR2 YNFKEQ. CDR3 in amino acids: CASSQEGGRVVGYTF. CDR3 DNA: TGTGCCAGCAGCCAAGAGGGGGGTAGGGTAGTAGGCTACACCTTC.

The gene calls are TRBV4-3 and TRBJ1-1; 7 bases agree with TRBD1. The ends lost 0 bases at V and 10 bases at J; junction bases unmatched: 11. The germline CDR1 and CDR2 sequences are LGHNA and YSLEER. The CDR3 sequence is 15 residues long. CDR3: CASSQDLRQGFGAFF. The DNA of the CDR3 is TGCGCCAGCAGCCAAGATTTGAGACAGGGATTTGGAGCTTTCTTT.

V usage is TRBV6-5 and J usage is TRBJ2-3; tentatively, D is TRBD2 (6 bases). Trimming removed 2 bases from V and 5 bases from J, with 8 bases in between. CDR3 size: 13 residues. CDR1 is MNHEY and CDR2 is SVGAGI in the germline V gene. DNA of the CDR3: TGTGCCAGCAGTTACGGGACTCGAGATACGCAGTATTTT. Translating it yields CASSYGTRDTQYF.

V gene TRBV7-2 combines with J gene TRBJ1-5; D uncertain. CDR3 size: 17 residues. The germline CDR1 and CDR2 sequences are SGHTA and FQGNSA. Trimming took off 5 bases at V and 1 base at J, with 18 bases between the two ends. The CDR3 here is CASSPSYQVTSNQPQHF. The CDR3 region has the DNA TGTGCCAGCAGCCCCTCGTACCAGGTTACGAGCAATCAGCCCCAGCATTTT. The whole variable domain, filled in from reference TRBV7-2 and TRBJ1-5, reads GAGVSQSPSNKVTEKGKDVELRCDPISGHTALYWYRQSLGQGLEFLIYFQGNSAPDKSGLPSDRFSAERTGGSVSTLTIQRTQQEDSAVYLCASSPSYQVTSNQPQHFGDGTRLSIL.

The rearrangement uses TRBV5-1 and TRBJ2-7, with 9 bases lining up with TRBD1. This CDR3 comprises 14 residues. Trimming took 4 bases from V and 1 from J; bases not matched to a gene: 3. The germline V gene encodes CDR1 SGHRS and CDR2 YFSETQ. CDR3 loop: CASSPDRGSYEQYF. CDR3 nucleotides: TGCGCCAGCAGCCCGGACAGGGGATCCTACGAGCAGTACTTC.

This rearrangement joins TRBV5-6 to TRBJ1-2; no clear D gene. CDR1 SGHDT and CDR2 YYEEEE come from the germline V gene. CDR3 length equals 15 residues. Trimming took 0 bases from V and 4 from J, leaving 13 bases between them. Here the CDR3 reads CASSLALRETYGYTF. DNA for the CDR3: TGTGCCAGCAGCTTGGCCCTCCGGGAGACCTATGGCTACACCTTC.